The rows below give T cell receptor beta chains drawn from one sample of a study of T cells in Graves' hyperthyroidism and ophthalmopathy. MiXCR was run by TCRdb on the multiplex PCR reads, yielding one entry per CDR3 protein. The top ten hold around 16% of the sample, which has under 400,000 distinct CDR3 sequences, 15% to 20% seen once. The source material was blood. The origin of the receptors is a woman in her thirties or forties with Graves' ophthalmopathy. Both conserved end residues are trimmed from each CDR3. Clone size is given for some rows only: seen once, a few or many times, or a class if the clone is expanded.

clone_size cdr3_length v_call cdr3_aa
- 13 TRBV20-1 SASPGRWSGETQY
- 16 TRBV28 ASESLVRQGRTQETQY
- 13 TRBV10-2 ASSESGRGTLEAF
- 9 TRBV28 ASSLRAGYT
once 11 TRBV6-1 ASRLTGGDEQY
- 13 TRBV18 ASSPGGPMDTEAF
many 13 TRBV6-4 ASSGTSGTGGELF
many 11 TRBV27 ASLGSGANVLT
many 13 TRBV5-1 ASRRTSVIEETQY
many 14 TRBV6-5 ASSYQRRSSGNTIY
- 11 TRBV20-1 SANRELQETQY
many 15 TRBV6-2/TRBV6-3 ASSYPSGTGGSQPQH
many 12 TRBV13 ASSQPDMVTEAF
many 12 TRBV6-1 ASTEGGRVYEQY
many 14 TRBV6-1 ASSQPRQGINQPQH
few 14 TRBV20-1 SARLLAGTGANVLT
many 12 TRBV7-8 ASSLKGDGTPLH
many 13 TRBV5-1 ASRGVRTNTGELF
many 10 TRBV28 AIDRGGNEQY
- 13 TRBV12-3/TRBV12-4 ASSLLAGGRQPQH